This T cell receptor (beta chain) was identified during a study of blood T cell repertoires in COVID-19. Study context: Spain, Italy and the United States supplied samples that represented acute and convalescent COVID-19.

Assay: immunoSEQ multiplex PCR; the TCRdb copy retains only in-frame clones and omits some. Among about 45,000 clones listed, about 90% were seen once. The germline CDR1 and CDR2 sequences are SGHDT and YYEEEE. Trimming pared 0 bases from V and 0 bases from J, leaving 14 bases between. The CDR3 extends over 17 amino acids. The receptor was isolated from a human donor in a cohort sampled during active COVID-19. This chain connects TRBV5-6 to TRBJ2-3, with D possibly TRBD2 on 5 matching bases. The specimen sequenced was peripheral blood. CDR3 region: CASSLASLGHSTDTQYF. The CDR3 nucleotides are TGTGCCAGCAGCTTGGCCTCACTAGGTCATAGCACAGATACGCAGTATTTT.